One and the same sample provided the 8 T cell receptor beta chains below, sequenced in a study of early T cells in non-severe SARS-CoV-2 infection. TCRdb re-called the 5' RACE reads with MiXCR, one entry per CDR3 protein. The table has fewer than 80,000 distinct CDR3 sequences, roughly an eighth seen once. The material sequenced was whole blood. These receptors came from an adult who was a healthcare worker with PCR-confirmed SARS-CoV-2 infection or an uninfected control (not recorded which).

This clonotype was counted many times. This rearrangement joins TRBV5-4 to TRBJ2-1; D remains ambiguous. The CDR3 spans 16 residues. Germline CDR1 and CDR2: SGHNT and YYREEE (reference sequence). V lost 4 bases and J 5 bases, leaving 19 bases between the germline ends. In DNA form, the CDR3 reads TGTGCCAGCAGCCCCCGACCGCAACCCTCGAACAATGAGCAGTTCTTC. Protein sequence: CASSPRPQPSNNEQFF.

V is TRBV6-4 and J is TRBJ2-1; TRBD1 matches at 8 bases. CDR3 size: 16 residues. Germline CDR1 is MRHNA and CDR2 is SNTAGT. With V trimmed by 6 bases and J by 4 bases, 11 bases remained unmatched. CDR3 residues: CASSPAPGQDYNEQFF. The CDR3 DNA sequence: TGTGCCAGCAGCCCAGCCCCGGGACAGGATTACAATGAGCAGTTCTTC.

In this sample, this clonotype turned up a few times. The rearrangement uses TRBV20-1 and TRBJ2-7; the match to TRBD2 covers 7 bases. The CDR3 contains 12 residues. The V and J ends lost 4 bases and 6 bases, in that order; junction bases with no gene match: 6. Germline values: CDR1 DFQATT, CDR2 SNEGSKA (reference sequence). CDR3 in DNA: TGCAGTGCTACCAGGGACTATATCGAGCAGTACTTC. Residues: CSATRDYIEQYF.

The V gene is TRBV27, the J gene TRBJ2-1, with D unresolved. Deletions cut 3 bases from V and 2 bases from J, with 11 bases between. CDR3 size: 15 residues. The germline gives CDR1 MNHEY, CDR2 SMNVEV (reference sequence). The CDR3 nucleotides are TGTGCCAGCAGTTTGTGGACCCCGGCCTACAATGAGCAGTTCTTC. Its translation: CASSLWTPAYNEQFF.

The sample holds many counts of this clonotype. This chain connects TRBV11-1 to TRBJ2-3; D may be TRBD2 (5 bases). Germline V CDR1 and CDR2: SGHAT, FQDESV (reference sequence). CDR3 size: 14 residues. V was shortened by 5 bases and J by 2 bases, with 11 bases between the two germline ends. In DNA, the CDR3 is TGTGCCAGCAGCCGCGAGCGGTTCACAGATACGCAGTATTTT. Residues: CASSRERFTDTQYF.

This clonotype appeared a few times. This chain joins TRBV15 and TRBJ2-1; TRBD2 matches 8 bases. Germline CDR1 LNHNV, CDR2 YYDKDF (reference sequence). The CDR3 is 17 residues long. V dropped 3 bases and J dropped 10; count of bases not matched to a gene: 17. DNA for the CDR3: TGTGCCACCAGCAGGACTGTAAGCGCCGGGAGGGCCCGGGAGCAGTTCTTC. Translated, it gives CATSRTVSAGRAREQFF.

This chain uses TRBV3-1 with TRBJ2-7, with D perhaps matching TRBD2 (6 bases). Germline V gene lookup returns CDR1 LGHDT and CDR2 YNNKEL (reference sequence). The length of the CDR3 is 11 residues. V lost 8 bases to trimming and J lost 7 bases, with 12 bases between them. DNA of the CDR3: TGTGCCAGCGCCGCCGGGGGAGAGCAGTACTTC. This translates into CASAAGGEQYF.

The rearrangement links TRBV12-3 or TRBV12-4 to TRBJ2-7, with 11 positions matching TRBD2. V was clipped by 7 bases and J by 2 bases; unmatched bases: 7. The CDR3 is 15 residues long. CDR3 coding DNA: TGTGCCAGCACCCCCGGGACTAGCGGAACCTACGAGCAGTACTTC. This sequence encodes CASTPGTSGTYEQYF.